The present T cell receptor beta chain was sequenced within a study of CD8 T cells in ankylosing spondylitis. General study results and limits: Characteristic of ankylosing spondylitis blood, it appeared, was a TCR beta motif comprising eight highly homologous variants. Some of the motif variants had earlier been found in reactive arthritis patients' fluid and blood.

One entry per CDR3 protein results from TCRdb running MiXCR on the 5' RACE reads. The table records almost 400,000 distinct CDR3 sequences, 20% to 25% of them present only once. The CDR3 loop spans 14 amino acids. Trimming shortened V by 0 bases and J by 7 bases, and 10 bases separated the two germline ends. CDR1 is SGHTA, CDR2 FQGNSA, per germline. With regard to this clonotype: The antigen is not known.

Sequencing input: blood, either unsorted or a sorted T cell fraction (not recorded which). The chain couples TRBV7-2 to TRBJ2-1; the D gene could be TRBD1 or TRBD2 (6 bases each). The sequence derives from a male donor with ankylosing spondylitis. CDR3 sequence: CASSLALGGNEQFF. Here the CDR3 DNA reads TGTGCCAGCAGCTTAGCGCTAGGGGGGAATGAGCAGTTCTTC.